This TCR beta chain was sequenced for a study of a mutant IDH1 vaccine in newly diagnosed glioma. Turning to the study itself: Sex among treated patients split around 60% male, roughly 40% female; mean age was roughly 40 years. Study-wide findings and caveats: Overall, about 92% of patients had vaccine-induced immune responses.

The CDR3 has 13 residues. Germline V CDR1 and CDR2: SEHNR, FQNEAQ (reference sequence). Trimming took 3 bases from V and 7 from J, leaving 11 bases between them. Points on this clone: What it binds is not known.

Time point reported: week 35, safety follow-up. Doses of 300 ug of mutant IDH1 20-mer peptide were given with topical imiquimod. Astrocytomas that were new, WHO grade 3 or 4, IDH1-mutant and ATRX-lost were present in the donors. This table comes from immunoSEQ multiplex PCR, and its TCRdb copy is limited to in-frame clones, with some not included. The data show about 54,000 clones, roughly 84% seen once. Here the sequenced sample was PBMCs, taken from a glioma patient whose treatment included an IDH1 peptide vaccine. The TCR originated in a woman between 18 and 29 years old with glioma. The rearrangement links TRBV7-9 to TRBJ2-3, with TRBD2 as a possible D gene (6 bases). CDR3 sequence reads: CASSFPGVNTQYF. In DNA form, the CDR3 reads TGTGCCAGCAGCTTTCCGGGAGTCAATACGCAGTATTTT.